These T cell receptor beta chains were read from a single sample in a study of T cell responses to AZD1222 COVID-19 vaccine. The method was immunoSEQ multiplex PCR; TCRdb's version includes in-frame clones alone and lacks a portion of them. The repertoire holds roughly 100,000 clones, approximately 89% seen once, with around 19% in the top ten. This material consisted of peripheral blood, taken on day 0 of AZD1222 vaccination. The source of these receptors is an adult in good health. Both conserved end residues are part of each CDR3. The D gene is left open where the match is weak. Rows give clone size only sometimes, using once, few, many, or a class for an expanded clone.

d_gene: -
abundance: -
j_gene: TRBJ2-5
v_gene: TRBV4-1
CDR3nt: TGCGCCAGCAGCCAATTACTAGTCTACCAGGAGACCCAGTACTTC
CDR3aa: CASSQLLVYQETQYF

d_gene: -
abundance: -
j_gene: TRBJ1-3
v_gene: TRBV7-6
CDR3nt: TGTGCCAGCAGCTTGACCCCGAGGGAAAACACCATATATTTT
CDR3aa: CASSLTPRENTIYF

d_gene: -
abundance: -
j_gene: TRBJ1-5
v_gene: TRBV2
CDR3nt: TGTGCCAGCGGGACATCCCATAGCAATCAGCCCCAGCATTTT
CDR3aa: CASGTSHSNQPQHF

d_gene: -
abundance: -
j_gene: TRBJ1-1
v_gene: TRBV6-5
CDR3nt: TGTGCCAGTTCTCGTCCTAGAGACACTGAAGCTTTCTTT
CDR3aa: CASSRPRDTEAFF

d_gene: -
abundance: -
j_gene: TRBJ2-7
v_gene: TRBV29-1
CDR3nt: TGCAGCGTTGAAGATGTTTCGCGGTTGGGAGAGCAGTACTTC
CDR3aa: CSVEDVSRLGEQYF

d_gene: TRBD2
abundance: -
j_gene: TRBJ2-3
v_gene: TRBV10-2
CDR3nt: TGCGCCAGCAGAACTAGCGGGGGGAGTGCAGATACGCAGTATTTT
CDR3aa: CASRTSGGSADTQYF

d_gene: -
abundance: -
j_gene: TRBJ1-1
v_gene: TRBV20-1
CDR3nt: TGCAGTGCCAGTGCGTCCCGGGACGGGAACACTGAAGCTTTCTTT
CDR3aa: CSASASRDGNTEAFF

d_gene: -
abundance: -
j_gene: TRBJ1-1
v_gene: TRBV19
CDR3nt: TGTGCCAGTAGTATAAGGAGGGAACCGAACACTGAAGCTTTCTTT
CDR3aa: CASSIRREPNTEAFF

d_gene: TRBD1
abundance: once
j_gene: TRBJ1-5
v_gene: TRBV9
CDR3nt: TGTGCCAGCAGCGCCGACAGGGAACTTCAGCCCCAGCATTTT
CDR3aa: CASSADRELQPQHF

d_gene: -
abundance: -
j_gene: TRBJ1-3
v_gene: TRBV30
CDR3nt: TGTGCCTGGAGTGTAGAAGGAATCTCTGGAAACACCATATATTTT
CDR3aa: CAWSVEGISGNTIYF

d_gene: -
abundance: -
j_gene: TRBJ1-2
v_gene: TRBV12-3/TRBV12-4
CDR3nt: TGTGCCAGCAGCCTAGGACAGAACTATGGCTACACCTTC
CDR3aa: CASSLGQNYGYTF

d_gene: -
abundance: -
j_gene: TRBJ1-1
v_gene: TRBV19
CDR3nt: TGTGCCAGTAGTATTCCAGGGTTGGTCACTGAAGCTTTCTTT
CDR3aa: CASSIPGLVTEAFF

d_gene: TRBD2
abundance: -
j_gene: TRBJ2-1
v_gene: TRBV5-1
CDR3nt: TGCGCCAGCAGCTTGGGTACGACTAGCGGGGGAACCTACAATGAGCAGTTCTTC
CDR3aa: CASSLGTTSGGTYNEQFF